This note documents a single T cell receptor (beta chain) sequence. Its antigen is unknown. V lost 7 bases to trimming and J lost 6 bases; unmatched junction nucleotides: 6. The CDR3 is 14 amino acids. The germline V gene encodes CDR1 KGHDR and CDR2 SFDVKD. Investigators profiled TCR beta VDJ and CDR3 from genomic DNA template. In TCRdb, the reads were re-called with MiXCR into one record per CDR3 protein. The table records approximately 190,000 distinct CDR3 sequences, about 64% of them present only once. The data are from a study of CD8+CD57+ T cells in acquired aplastic anemia. Study context: Sorted cells (CD4+ and CD8+) yielded DNA amounts that averaged approximately 3.1 ug. Whole-study findings and limits: Patients and controls shared some 30 CD8+ CDR3 sequences. CD8+ Simpson's diversity did not differ significantly between patients and controls.

V and J are TRBV24-1 and TRBJ2-2; TRBD1 agrees at 8 bases. Specimen: sorted CD4+, CD8+, or CD8+CD57+ T cells (not recorded which) from PBMCs. This receptor was taken from a human donor with severe aplastic anemia or a healthy control (not recorded which). CDR3 sequence (DNA): TGTGCCACCAGGGCACAGGGGGACGCCGGGGAGCTGTTTTTT. This translates into CATRAQGDAGELFF.